This entry lists 30 T cell receptor beta chains sequenced from one sample in a study of T-cell reconstitution after alpha-beta-depleted transplantation in children. Unique molecular identifiers were used to barcode this TCRbeta library. One entry per CDR3 protein, called by TCRdb with MiXCR from the PCR reads. The sample shows around 450,000 distinct CDR3 sequences, 15% to 20% of them seen only once. The specimen comprised PBMCs, mostly from graft donor cells, sampled 360 days after TCRalphabeta/CD19-depleted stem cell transplant. These receptors came from a boy under two years old who had a stem cell transplant for Wiskott-Aldrich syndrome, so the T cells may come from the graft donor.

The chain combines TRBV20-1 with TRBJ2-7; tentative D call: TRBD2 (5 bases). V was clipped by 5 bases and J by 4 bases, with 12 bases between them. Germline V gives CDR1 DFQATT, CDR2 SNEGSKA (reference sequence). CDR3 size: 12 residues. CDR3 bases: TGCAGTGCTGAGAGGGTAAATTACGAGCAGTACTTC. Protein sequence: CSAERVNYEQYF.

The chain employs TRBV5-1 and TRBJ2-5; D possibly corresponds to TRBD2 (7 bases). V was clipped by 0 bases and J by 5 bases, with 14 bases between them. CDR1 and CDR2 from the germline V gene are SGHRS and YFSETQ. The CDR3 is 15 amino acids. The CDR3 region has the DNA TGCGCCAGCAGCTTGGTTCGGGGGGCAGGGGAGACCCAGTACTTC. This sequence encodes CASSLVRGAGETQYF.

This chain links TRBV9 with TRBJ2-3, with D maybe TRBD1 (5 bases). Germline CDR1 reads SGDLS; CDR2 reads YYNGEE. The length of the CDR3 is 16 residues. V lost 0 bases, J lost 4 bases, and 15 bases lay in between. The CDR3 region is CASSVEGRGLADTQYF. The CDR3 DNA follows: TGTGCCAGCAGCGTAGAGGGGCGCGGTCTCGCAGATACGCAGTATTTT.

This clonotype was seen a handful of times. The chain couples TRBV2 to TRBJ2-7; 12 bases map to TRBD1. Germline V gene lookup returns CDR1 SNHLY and CDR2 FYNNEI. The CDR3 length is 15 residues. After removal of 5 bases from V and 6 bases from J, the junction contained 8 bases not matched to a gene. CDR3 bases: TGTGCCAGCAGTACTACCGGGACAGGGGGCGCCGAGCAGTACTTC. This translates into CASSTTGTGGAEQYF.

The V call is TRBV30, the J call TRBJ2-7; TRBD2 matches 7 bases. The V segment lost 1 base and the J segment 7 bases; nucleotides outside the gene matches: 13. The CDR3 runs to 15 residues. Germline-derived CDR1 and CDR2 are GTSNPN and SVGIG (reference sequence). The CDR3 sequence: CAWSGLAGELGEQYF. CDR3 nucleotide sequence: TGTGCCTGGAGTGGCCTCGCGGGAGAATTGGGGGAGCAGTACTTC.

For the CDR3, the DNA is TGTGCCAGCAGTGCCCCCCTTTGGAAGACCCAGTACTTC. Encoded protein: CASSAPLWKTQYF. The rearrangement joins TRBV2 to TRBJ2-5, with D unclear. Germline assignment: CDR1 SNHLY and CDR2 FYNNEI. Between the trimmed V and J ends, which lost 4 bases and 6 bases, there was a span of 12 bases. There are 13 residues in the CDR3.

This clonotype was seen only a few times. The chain employs TRBV27 and TRBJ1-2; TRBD1 matches 9 bases. CDR1 is MNHEY and CDR2 is SMNVEV in the germline V gene (reference sequence). This CDR3 region has 13 residues. V dropped 6 bases and J dropped 7; count of bases not matched to a gene: 6. The CDR3 region is CASRRLQGAGYTF. The CDR3 bases are TGTGCCAGCAGGCGTTTACAGGGGGCTGGCTACACCTTC.

Ten or more counts support this clonotype. A junction end diverges from the germline sequence, so it may reflect a read error. This chain's CDR3 is CASSLGGSSYEQYF. The DNA for the CDR3 is TGTGCCAGCAGCTTAGGCGGGAGCTCCTACGAGCAGTACTTC. V and J are TRBV5-1 and TRBJ2-7; 7 positions match TRBD2. The CDR3 covers 14 residues. Germline V gene lookup returns CDR1 SGHRS and CDR2 YFSETQ. Combining the CDR3 with reference TRBV5-1 and TRBJ2-7 gives the whole variable domain KAGVTQTPRYLIKTRGQQVTLSCSPISGHRSVSWYQQTPGQGLQFLFEYFSETQRNKGNFPGRFSGRQFSNSRSEMNVSTLELGDSALYLCASSLGGSSYEQYFGPGTRLTVT.

This clonotype was counted a few times. This chain links TRBV18 with TRBJ1-1; D is ambiguous. The CDR3 runs 13 residues. Between the trimmed V and J ends, which lost 3 bases and 2 bases, there was a span of 7 bases. The germline V gene has CDR1 KGHSH and CDR2 LQKENI. CDR3 sequence: CASSPTYNTEAFF. DNA of the CDR3: TGTGCCAGCTCACCGACCTACAACACTGAAGCTTTCTTT.

This clonotype was observed a few times. This chain connects TRBV20-1 to TRBJ1-2; TRBD1 matches 9 bases. This CDR3 has 15 amino acids. Germline assignment: CDR1 DFQATT and CDR2 SNEGSKA (reference sequence). With 2 bases clipped from V and 2 bases from J, the junction kept 6 bases outside the gene matches. The CDR3 DNA reads TGCAGTGCTAGACCCGTTGACAGGGGGAACTATGGCTACACCTTC. Encoded protein: CSARPVDRGNYGYTF.

The chain recombines TRBV7-6 with TRBJ2-5; TRBD2 aligns across 7 bases. The CDR3 loop spans 17 amino acids. The V and J ends lost 0 bases and 7 bases, in that order; junction bases with no gene match: 14. Germline lookup yields CDR1 SGHVS and CDR2 FNYEAQ. In nucleotides, the CDR3 is TGTGCCAGCAGCTTAGCCCCTCGACTAGCCCTCTCATGGACCCAGTACTTC. Its translation is CASSLAPRLALSWTQYF.

This clonotype was picked up a small number of times. The chain is built from TRBV6-2 or TRBV6-3 and TRBJ2-7; TRBD2 might be the D (5 bases). Deletions cut 2 bases from V and 7 bases from J, with 18 bases between. This CDR3 has 15 residues. Per the germline V gene, CDR1 is MNHEY and CDR2 is SVGEGT. The DNA for the CDR3 is TGTGCCAGCAGTTACGGGTTCACGCACTCGGGGGAGCAGTACTTC. Amino acid sequence: CASSYGFTHSGEQYF.

CDR3 amino acids: CATSRGQGDYEQYF. The CDR3 DNA is TGTGCCACCAGCAGAGGACAGGGGGACTACGAGCAGTACTTC. V usage is TRBV15 and J usage is TRBJ2-7; 9 positions match TRBD1. The CDR3 contains 14 residues. J gave up 3 bases and V 1 base, and 1 base lay outside the gene matches. Per the germline V gene, CDR1 is LNHNV and CDR2 is YYDKDF (reference sequence).

The CDR3 here is CASSLTLPSGGEAYEQYF. CDR3 bases: TGTGCCAGCAGCTTAACCTTACCTAGCGGGGGGGAGGCCTACGAGCAGTACTTC. The chain recombines TRBV7-3 with TRBJ2-7, with 12 bases lining up with TRBD2. Germline-derived CDR1 and CDR2 are SGHTA and FQGTGA. This CDR3 is built from 18 residues. Trimming took 0 bases from V and 2 from J; bases not matched to a gene: 8.

The chain combines TRBV7-9 with TRBJ2-7; perhaps TRBD2 as D (6 bases). V was trimmed by 5 bases and J by 0 bases, leaving 17 bases between them. Looked up from germline, CDR1 is SEHNR and CDR2 is FQNEAQ (reference sequence). This CDR3 is built from 16 residues. CDR3 amino acids: CASSLSGDRSSYEQYF. CDR3 coding DNA: TGTGCCAGCAGCCTCTCGGGGGATAGGAGCTCCTACGAGCAGTACTTC.

This clonotype was counted only a few times. The chain combines TRBV13 with TRBJ2-5; 8 nucleotides agree with TRBD2. The V and J ends lost 2 bases and 3 bases, in that order; junction bases with no gene match: 8. The CDR3 is 16 amino acids. Germline CDR1 PRHDT, CDR2 FYEKMQ (reference sequence). The CDR3: CASSLIGRAGEETQYF. For the CDR3, the DNA is TGTGCCAGCAGCTTAATCGGGAGGGCCGGGGAAGAGACCCAGTACTTC.

A few counts support this clonotype. The genes are TRBV5-1 and TRBJ2-5, with D possibly matching TRBD2 (6 bases). The CDR3 is 11 residues long. Trimming stripped 2 bases from V and 11 bases from J, with 10 bases between. Germline CDR1 SGHRS, CDR2 YFSETQ. Here the CDR3 DNA reads TGCGCCAGCAGCTTATGGGGGGTTCAGTACTTC. It codes for CASSLWGVQYF.

Here the CDR3 reads CASSRGQGPGNEQFF. CDR3 DNA sequence: TGTGCCAGCAGCCGCGGACAGGGGCCGGGCAATGAGCAGTTCTTC. The chain uses TRBV7-9 and TRBJ2-1; 9 positions match TRBD1. The CDR3 covers 15 residues. Germline-derived CDR1 and CDR2 are SEHNR and FQNEAQ (reference sequence). J gave up 6 bases and V 5 bases, and 8 bases lay outside the gene matches.

The gene calls are TRBV30 and TRBJ1-4; TRBD1 is a possible D gene (6 bases). The CDR3 totals 12 residues. V was clipped by 8 bases and J by 11 bases, with 18 bases between them. Germline V gene lookup returns CDR1 GTSNPN and CDR2 SVGIG (reference sequence). CDR3: CAGTPRGSKLFF. DNA for the CDR3: TGTGCCGGGACCCCGAGGGGGTCCAAACTGTTTTTT.

There are a few counts of this clonotype. The rearrangement joins TRBV6-1 to TRBJ2-1, with 12 bases matching TRBD2. The CDR3 totals 15 residues. V lost 6 bases to trimming and J lost 3 bases; unmatched junction nucleotides: 3. Per the germline V gene, CDR1 is MNHNS and CDR2 is SASEGT. This CDR3 reads CASSRLAGVYNEQFF. The CDR3 bases are TGTGCCAGCAGCAGACTAGCGGGAGTCTACAATGAGCAGTTCTTC.

The chain carries TRBV11-1 and TRBJ2-7; no definite D call. Germline lookup yields CDR1 SGHAT and CDR2 FQDESV (reference sequence). Between the trimmed V and J ends, which lost 6 bases and 0 bases, there was a span of 27 bases. The CDR3 spans 19 residues. CDR3 sequence: CASRPYPRSVPLSSYEQYF. CDR3 sequence (DNA): TGTGCCAGCAGACCATACCCCCGTTCGGTACCGCTCAGCTCCTACGAGCAGTACTTC.

This clonotype has at least ten counts. V gene TRBV7-8 combines with J gene TRBJ1-5, with TRBD1 matching over 10 bases. The CDR3 is 15 residues long. Trimming cost V 1 base and J 4 bases; bases outside gene matches: 1. Per the germline V gene, CDR1 is SGHVS and CDR2 is FQNEAQ. The CDR3 reads CASSLVDRGNQPQHF. The CDR3 DNA reads TGTGCCAGCAGCTTAGTGGACAGGGGGAATCAGCCCCAGCATTTT.

The gene calls are TRBV7-9 and TRBJ1-2; perhaps TRBD1 as D (5 bases). V was trimmed by 0 bases and J by 7 bases, leaving 12 bases between them. Germline assignment: CDR1 SEHNR and CDR2 FQNEAQ (reference sequence). There are 14 residues in the CDR3. DNA for the CDR3: TGTGCCAGCAGCTTAGCGCGAAGAGGGGCTGGCTACACCTTC. It yields the protein CASSLARRGAGYTF.

The chain is built from TRBV6-5 and TRBJ2-5; weak D call: TRBD2 (5 bases). Germline CDR1 reads MNHEY; CDR2 reads SVGAGI. This CDR3 region has 14 residues. With 0 bases removed from V and 4 bases from J, the gap between germline ends came to 9 bases. The CDR3 spells CASSYSARGETQYF. The CDR3 coding sequence is TGTGCCAGCAGTTACTCTGCCCGGGGAGAGACCCAGTACTTC.

This clonotype was counted between two and nine times. CDR3 nucleotides: TGCAGCGTTGGACTAGCGGGAGGGCCCTACAATGAGCAGTTCTTC. Amino acid sequence: CSVGLAGGPYNEQFF. V gene TRBV29-1 combines with J gene TRBJ2-1, with TRBD2 identical over 14 bases. Germline V gene sequence: CDR1 SQVTM, CDR2 ANQGSEA. V gave up 4 bases and J gave up 2 bases; unmatched junction bases: 1. This CDR3 comprises 15 residues.

The V gene is TRBV24-1, the J gene TRBJ2-5, with TRBD1 matching 10 bases. The germline gives CDR1 KGHDR, CDR2 SFDVKD. J gave up 3 bases and V 3 bases, and 6 bases lay outside the gene matches. This CDR3 comprises 16 residues. The CDR3 nucleotides read TGTGCCACCAGTGATCCGGGACAGGGGCCCAAAGAGACCCAGTACTTC. Its protein product is CATSDPGQGPKETQYF.

This clonotype was observed a few times. This chain links TRBV28 with TRBJ2-1; 12 bases match TRBD2. V was pared by 1 base and J by 12 bases, with 13 bases of the junction left unmatched. This CDR3 spans 17 amino acids. The germline V gene has CDR1 MDHEN and CDR2 SYDVKM. CDR3 in amino acids: CASSLFTSGGPSSGQFF. The CDR3 DNA reads as TGTGCCAGCAGTTTATTTACTAGCGGGGGGCCCTCCTCGGGGCAGTTCTTC.

Ten or more counts support this clonotype. This chain links TRBV5-1 with TRBJ2-1; 7 positions match TRBD2. Germline values: CDR1 SGHRS, CDR2 YFSETQ. The CDR3 is made up of 14 amino acids. Unmatched junction bases numbered 8, after V lost 5 bases and J lost 6 bases. CDR3 DNA: TGCGCCAGCAGTTTGTGGGAGGGACCCAATGAGCAGTTCTTC. Residues: CASSLWEGPNEQFF.

This clonotype was seen ten or more times. This chain uses TRBV5-1 with TRBJ2-7, with D perhaps assigned TRBD1 or TRBD2 (5 bases each). Trimming took 1 base from V and 3 from J, leaving 11 bases between them. The germline V gene has CDR1 SGHRS and CDR2 YFSETQ. This CDR3 is built from 14 residues. The CDR3 nucleotides are TGCGCCAGCAGCTTGTCGGGACGCAACTACGAGCAGTACTTC. As protein: CASSLSGRNYEQYF.

This clonotype has a count of ten or more. The chain links TRBV4-1 to TRBJ1-2, with D possibly matching TRBD1 (5 bases). This CDR3 comprises 16 residues. Deletions cut 0 bases from V and 3 bases from J, with 14 bases between. CDR1 is MGHRA, CDR2 YSYEKL, per germline. The CDR3 spells CASSQDGARGYYGYTF. The CDR3 DNA reads as TGCGCCAGCAGCCAAGATGGGGCGCGGGGGTACTATGGCTACACCTTC.